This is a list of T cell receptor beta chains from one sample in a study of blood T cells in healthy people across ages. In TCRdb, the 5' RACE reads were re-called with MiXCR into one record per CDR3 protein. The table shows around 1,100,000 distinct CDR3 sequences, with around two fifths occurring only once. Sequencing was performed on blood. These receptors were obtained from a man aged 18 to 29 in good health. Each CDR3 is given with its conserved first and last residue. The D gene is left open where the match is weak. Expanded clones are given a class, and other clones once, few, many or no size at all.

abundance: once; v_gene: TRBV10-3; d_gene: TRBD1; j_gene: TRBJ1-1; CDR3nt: TGTGCCATGACAGGGGGCAACACTGAAGCTTTCTTT; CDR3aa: CAMTGGNTEAFF
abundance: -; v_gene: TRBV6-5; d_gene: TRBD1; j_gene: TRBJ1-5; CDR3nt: TGTGCCAGCAGTACAGGGGGCGCGGGTAGCAATCAGCCCCAGCATTTT; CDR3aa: CASSTGGAGSNQPQHF
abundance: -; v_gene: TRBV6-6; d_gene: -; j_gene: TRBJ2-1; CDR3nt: TGTGCCAGCAGTTACACGCGCGGCGGGTACAATGAGCAGTTCTTC; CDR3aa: CASSYTRGGYNEQFF
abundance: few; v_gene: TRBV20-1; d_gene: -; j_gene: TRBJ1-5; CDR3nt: TGCAGTGCGGAACAGGGTTGGGGCAATCAGCCCCAGCATTTT; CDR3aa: CSAEQGWGNQPQHF
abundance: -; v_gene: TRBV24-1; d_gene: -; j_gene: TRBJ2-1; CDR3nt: TGTGCCACCAGTGATTTTGGGGCAGGGATTCATGAGCAGTTCTTC; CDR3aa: CATSDFGAGIHEQFF
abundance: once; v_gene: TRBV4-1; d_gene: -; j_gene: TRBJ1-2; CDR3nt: TGCGCCAGCAGCCAAGTCCCCGGGGGCGAAGAATATGGCTACACCTTC; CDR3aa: CASSQVPGGEEYGYTF
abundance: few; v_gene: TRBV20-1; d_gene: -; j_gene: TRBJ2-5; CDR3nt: TGCAGTGCCCTAGACGGAGAGACCCAGTACTTC; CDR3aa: CSALDGETQYF
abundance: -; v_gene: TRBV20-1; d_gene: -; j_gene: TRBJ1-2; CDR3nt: TGCAGTGCCACACATCAACTAGCTAACTATGGCTACACCTTC; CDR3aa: CSATHQLANYGYTF
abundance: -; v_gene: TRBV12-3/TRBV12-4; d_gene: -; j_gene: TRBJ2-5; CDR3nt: TGTGCCAGCAGTTTAGGTACTTACCAAGAGACCCAGTACTTC; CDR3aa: CASSLGTYQETQYF
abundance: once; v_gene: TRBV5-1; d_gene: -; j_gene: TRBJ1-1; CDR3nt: TGCGCCAGCAGCGCACAGGGAGGGGGCACTGAAGCTTTCTTT; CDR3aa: CASSAQGGGTEAFF
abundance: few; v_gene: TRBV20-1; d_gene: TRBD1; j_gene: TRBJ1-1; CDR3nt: TGCAGTGCTAGAGAAGGGGGCAACCCTGAAGCTTTCTTT; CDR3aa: CSAREGGNPEAFF
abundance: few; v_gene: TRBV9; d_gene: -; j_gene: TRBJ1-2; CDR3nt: TGTGCCAGCAGCCCGCCCTTCGCCGGTCCCTATGGCTACACCTTC; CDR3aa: CASSPPFAGPYGYTF
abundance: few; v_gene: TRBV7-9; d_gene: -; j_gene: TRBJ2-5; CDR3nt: TGTGCCAGCAGCCCAGAGTACCAAGAGACCCAGTACTTC; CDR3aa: CASSPEYQETQYF
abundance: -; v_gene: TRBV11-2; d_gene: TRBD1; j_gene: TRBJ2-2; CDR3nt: TGTGCCAGCAGCTTAGCCGGGACAGGGCCGGGGGAGCTGTTTTTT; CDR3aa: CASSLAGTGPGELFF
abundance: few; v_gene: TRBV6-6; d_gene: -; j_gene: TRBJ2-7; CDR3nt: TGTGCCAGCAGTACCGCGACAGGCTTCTCCTACGAGCAGTACTTC; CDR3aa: CASSTATGFSYEQYF
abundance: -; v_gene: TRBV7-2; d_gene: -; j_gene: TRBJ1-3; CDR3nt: TGTGCCAGCAGCCGAGTGACAAACTCTGGAAACACCATATATTTT; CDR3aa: CASSRVTNSGNTIYF